One and the same sample provided the 26 T cell receptor beta chains below, sequenced in a study of early T cells in non-severe SARS-CoV-2 infection. From the 5' RACE reads, TCRdb called clonotypes with MiXCR, one entry per CDR3 protein. This table has around 23,000 distinct CDR3 sequences, roughly 4% appearing once. Specimen: whole blood. These receptors were taken from an adult who was a healthcare worker with PCR-confirmed SARS-CoV-2 infection or an uninfected control (not recorded which).

This clonotype has ten or more counts. V usage is TRBV20-1 and J usage is TRBJ2-1; TRBD2 aligns across 7 bases. J was trimmed by 3 bases and V by 0 bases; bases with no gene match: 11. This CDR3 contains 17 residues. Per germline, CDR1 DFQATT and CDR2 SNEGSKA (reference sequence). For the CDR3, the DNA is TGCAGTGCTAGAGATTCGCGGGGGACCACCCTCTACAATGAGCAGTTCTTC. Translating it yields CSARDSRGTTLYNEQFF.

This clonotype was counted at least ten times. This sequence joins TRBV6-2 or TRBV6-3 and TRBJ2-3; D possibly corresponds to TRBD2 (6 bases). Germline V gene sequence: CDR1 MNHEY, CDR2 SVGEGT. The CDR3 totals 15 residues. The V gene lost 6 bases and the J gene lost 4 bases, with 17 bases spanning the gap. The CDR3 protein is CASRTLGGGADTQYF. CDR3 in DNA: TGTGCCAGCAGAACACTAGGAGGCGGGGCAGATACGCAGTATTTT.

The chain has TRBV28 and TRBJ2-3, with 8 bases matching TRBD1. The CDR3 has 15 residues. Trimming removed 7 bases from V and 2 bases from J; junction bases left unmatched: 8. The germline gives CDR1 MDHEN, CDR2 SYDVKM. As DNA, the CDR3 is TGTGCCAGCAACGATGCAGGGGGCTCCACAGATACGCAGTATTTT. Translating it yields CASNDAGGSTDTQYF.

V usage is TRBV5-1 and J usage is TRBJ2-4; no clear D. This CDR3 contains 15 residues. Trimming pared 4 bases from V and 0 bases from J, leaving 11 bases between. Germline CDR1 is SGHRS and CDR2 is YFSETQ. The CDR3 DNA reads as TGCGCCAGCAGCCCCCCCGGCCAAGCCAAAAACATTCAGTACTTC. This sequence encodes CASSPPGQAKNIQYF.

The genes are TRBV19 and TRBJ2-1; D ambiguous. This CDR3 is built from 13 residues. Germline V gene lookup returns CDR1 LNHDA and CDR2 SQIVND (reference sequence). With 3 bases removed from V and 4 bases from J, the gap between germline ends came to 7 bases. As DNA, the CDR3 is TGTGCCAGTAGTATTGGGCTATACAATGAGCAGTTCTTC. Amino acids: CASSIGLYNEQFF.

This clonotype was seen a handful of times. This chain links TRBV6-5 with TRBJ2-7; the D is unclear. The V end was cut by 2 bases, the J end by 3 bases, with 8 bases between. CDR1 is MNHEY, CDR2 SVGAGI, per germline. The CDR3 is 13 residues long. CDR3 DNA: TGTGCCAGCAGTTACGGCAGCCGCTACGAGCAGTACTTC. Translated: CASSYGSRYEQYF.

The gene calls are TRBV5-1 and TRBJ2-6; 8 bases fit TRBD1. Germline assignment: CDR1 SGHRS and CDR2 YFSETQ. This CDR3 contains 16 residues. V trimming: 1 base; J trimming: 2 bases; junction bases outside the gene matches: 2. The CDR3 loop is CASSLQGAPGANVLTF. CDR3 DNA sequence: TGCGCCAGCAGCTTGCAGGGGGCTCCTGGGGCCAACGTCCTGACTTTC.

This clonotype was counted many times. The chain is built from TRBV18 and TRBJ2-3; 10 bases map to TRBD2. V was clipped by 5 bases and J by 3 bases; unmatched bases: 5. The CDR3 sequence is 15 residues long. Germline assignment: CDR1 KGHSH and CDR2 LQKENI. In nucleotides, the CDR3 is TGTGCCAGCTCAAAGCGGGAGGGCCAGACAGATACGCAGTATTTT. Its protein is CASSKREGQTDTQYF.

This clonotype was observed many times. The chain carries TRBV20-1 and TRBJ2-1, with D hard to call. This CDR3 region has 11 residues. Trimming left V 3 bases short and J 5 bases short, with 5 bases between. The germline V gene has CDR1 DFQATT and CDR2 SNEGSKA (reference sequence). The CDR3 spells CSARAHNEQFF. The CDR3 DNA is TGCAGTGCTAGGGCCCACAATGAGCAGTTCTTC.

This clonotype was detected many times. The J gene is TRBJ2-5, the V gene TRBV7-9, with 7 bases that match TRBD1. Trimming took 8 bases from V and 1 from J; bases not matched to a gene: 10. Per the germline V gene, CDR1 is SEHNR and CDR2 is FQNEAQ (reference sequence). The CDR3 covers 15 residues. The CDR3 sequence is CASPGPGTVQETQYF. CDR3 in DNA: TGTGCCAGCCCGGGGCCAGGGACAGTCCAAGAGACCCAGTACTTC.

This clonotype was detected a few times. J is TRBJ2-1 and V is TRBV12-3 or TRBV12-4, with 9 bases lining up with TRBD2. This CDR3 comprises 15 residues. The V and J ends lost 5 bases and 7 bases, in that order; junction bases with no gene match: 9. Here the CDR3 DNA reads TGTGCCAGCAGTCCACTGGCGGGAGGGCATAATGAGCAGTTCTTC. It codes for CASSPLAGGHNEQFF.

The table lists this clonotype with many counts. The gene calls are TRBV7-6 and TRBJ2-2; the match to TRBD1 covers 7 bases. Germline trimming cut 8 bases from V and 8 bases from J; bases unmatched to any gene: 17. Germline V lookup: CDR1 SGHVS, CDR2 FNYEAQ. The length of the CDR3 is 16 residues. Here the CDR3 reads CASSQGDGNRGGELFF. The CDR3 DNA sequence: TGTGCCAGCTCCCAGGGGGATGGGAACCGAGGAGGGGAGCTGTTTTTT.

This clonotype was observed many times. The chain is built from TRBV20-1 and TRBJ1-2; D is unresolved. The CDR3 has 11 residues. The germline gives CDR1 DFQATT, CDR2 SNEGSKA (reference sequence). Trimming shortened V by 2 bases and J by 4 bases, and 5 bases separated the two germline ends. CDR3 residues: CSARTAYGYTF. The CDR3 DNA reads as TGCAGTGCTAGAACAGCCTATGGCTACACCTTC.

This clonotype has at least ten counts. This rearrangement joins TRBV29-1 to TRBJ1-2; 9 bases align to TRBD1. Germline V gene lookup returns CDR1 SQVTM and CDR2 ANQGSEA. The CDR3 is made up of 13 amino acids. With 4 bases clipped from V and 4 bases from J, the junction kept 4 bases outside the gene matches. As DNA, the CDR3 is TGCAGCGTTGGGGGACAGGGCGGCTATGGCTACACCTTC. Amino acid sequence: CSVGGQGGYGYTF.

This clonotype was observed many times. The V call is TRBV6-1, the J call TRBJ2-6; D is ambiguous. This CDR3 spans 14 amino acids. CDR1 and CDR2 (germline): MNHNS, SASEGT. Trimming took off 7 bases at V and 2 bases at J, with 9 bases between the two ends. The CDR3 DNA is TGTGCCAGCAAGGGCGAGACTGGGGCCAACGTCCTGACTTTC. Its translation: CASKGETGANVLTF.

The chain has TRBV21-1 and TRBJ2-6; the D call of TRBD2 is as the table states it, not checked on the DNA. TRBV21-1 is tagged as a pseudogene. The CDR3 spans 16 residues. The CDR3 spells CASSNGQSAGANVLTF. DNA of the CDR3: TGTGCCAGCAGCAATGGGCAGTCCGCTGGGGCCAACGTCCTGACTTTC.

The chain is built from TRBV4-3 and TRBJ2-1; 13 nucleotides align to TRBD2. CDR1 and CDR2 from the germline V gene are LGHNA and YSLEER. This CDR3 has 16 residues. Germline trimming cut 0 bases from V and 8 bases from J; bases unmatched to any gene: 4. CDR3 protein: CASSQEGGLAGDEQFF. The CDR3 region has the DNA TGCGCCAGCAGCCAAGAAGGAGGACTAGCGGGAGATGAGCAGTTCTTC.

This clonotype was seen many times. This sequence joins TRBV6-6 and TRBJ2-2, with D uncertain. Germline lookup yields CDR1 MNHNY and CDR2 SVGAGI (reference sequence). This CDR3 comprises 11 residues. Trimming stripped 6 bases from V and 6 bases from J, with 5 bases between. The CDR3 nucleotides read TGTGCCAGCAGCCTCGCCGGGGAGCTGTTTTTT. The encoded protein is CASSLAGELFF.

This clonotype occurred many times. This chain uses TRBV28 with TRBJ1-5; 9 bases match TRBD1. Germline CDR1 and CDR2: MDHEN and SYDVKM. The CDR3 is made up of 17 amino acids. The V segment lost 6 bases and the J segment 4 bases; nucleotides outside the gene matches: 13. CDR3 sequence reads: CASSPPQGAGPNQPQHF. CDR3 in DNA: TGTGCCAGCAGCCCTCCACAGGGGGCTGGACCAAATCAGCCCCAGCATTTT.

This clonotype was detected ten times or more. The gene calls are TRBV5-1 and TRBJ2-1, with TRBD2 identical over 9 bases. Germline V gives CDR1 SGHRS, CDR2 YFSETQ. V was clipped by 0 bases and J by 5 bases; unmatched bases: 3. This CDR3 comprises 15 residues. CDR3 region: CASSLGSGRHNEQFF. The DNA of the CDR3 is TGCGCCAGCAGCTTGGGCAGCGGGAGGCACAATGAGCAGTTCTTC.

There are many counts of this clonotype. This chain connects TRBV20-1 to TRBJ2-3, with 7 positions matching TRBD2. The CDR3 covers 15 residues. The germline V gene has CDR1 DFQATT and CDR2 SNEGSKA (reference sequence). With V trimmed by 0 bases and J by 2 bases, 5 bases remained unmatched. The CDR3 loop is CSARDALAYTDTQYF. The CDR3 bases are TGCAGTGCTAGAGATGCACTAGCGTACACAGATACGCAGTATTTT.

This clonotype was seen many times. The chain has TRBV4-2 and TRBJ2-1; TRBD2 aligns across 14 bases. The CDR3 contains 18 residues. The V and J ends lost 3 bases and 7 bases, in that order; junction bases with no gene match: 11. CDR1 and CDR2 (germline): LGHNA, YNFKEQ. Here the CDR3 reads CASSQESGLAGGRNEQFF. The DNA of the CDR3 is TGTGCCAGCAGCCAGGAAAGCGGACTAGCGGGAGGCCGGAATGAGCAGTTCTTC.

This clonotype was observed many times. The rearrangement joins TRBV7-9 to TRBJ2-1, with D possibly being TRBD1 (6 bases). V was pared by 6 bases and J by 8 bases, with 20 bases between. The CDR3 sequence is 15 residues long. The germline V gene encodes CDR1 SEHNR and CDR2 FQNEAQ (reference sequence). DNA for the CDR3: TGTGCCAGCAGACCGACAGGACAGTTTCTCGATGAGCAGTTCTTC. It encodes CASRPTGQFLDEQFF.

This clonotype has a count of ten or more. The chain couples TRBV28 to TRBJ2-2; 11 nucleotides align to TRBD2. The CDR3 runs 14 residues. Trimming at V came to 8 bases and at J to 2 bases, leaving 1 base not matched to a gene. Germline assignment: CDR1 MDHEN and CDR2 SYDVKM. The CDR3 DNA reads as TGTGCCAGCGGACTAGCGGGCAACACCGGGGAGCTGTTTTTT. As protein: CASGLAGNTGELFF. Full variable domain (remainder filled in from reference TRBV28 and TRBJ2-2): DVKVTQSSRYLVKRTGEKVFLECVQDMDHENMFWYRQDPGLGLRLIYFSYDVKMKEKGDIPEGYSVSREKKERFSLILESASTNQTSMYLCASGLAGNTGELFFGEGSRLTVL.

The CDR3 spells CASSPVGVGGSTRDNEQFF. DNA of the CDR3: TGTGCCAGCAGCCCCGTCGGGGTGGGAGGTTCTACTAGAGACAATGAGCAGTTCTTC. This chain links TRBV9 with TRBJ2-1; D is perhaps TRBD2 (6 bases). Germline CDR1 and CDR2: SGDLS and YYNGEE. The CDR3 runs 19 residues. V dropped 4 bases and J dropped 5 bases, with 28 bases sitting between them.

This clonotype was detected only a few times. The chain employs TRBV5-5 and TRBJ2-1, with 9 bases aligning to TRBD2. V shed 2 bases, J shed 8 bases, and the junction held 5 bases outside the gene matches. This CDR3 is 14 amino acids long. In germline, CDR1 is SGHKS, CDR2 YYEKEE (reference sequence). The CDR3 sequence: CASSLAGGGDEQFF. In DNA form, the CDR3 reads TGTGCCAGCAGCTTAGCGGGAGGTGGGGATGAGCAGTTCTTC.